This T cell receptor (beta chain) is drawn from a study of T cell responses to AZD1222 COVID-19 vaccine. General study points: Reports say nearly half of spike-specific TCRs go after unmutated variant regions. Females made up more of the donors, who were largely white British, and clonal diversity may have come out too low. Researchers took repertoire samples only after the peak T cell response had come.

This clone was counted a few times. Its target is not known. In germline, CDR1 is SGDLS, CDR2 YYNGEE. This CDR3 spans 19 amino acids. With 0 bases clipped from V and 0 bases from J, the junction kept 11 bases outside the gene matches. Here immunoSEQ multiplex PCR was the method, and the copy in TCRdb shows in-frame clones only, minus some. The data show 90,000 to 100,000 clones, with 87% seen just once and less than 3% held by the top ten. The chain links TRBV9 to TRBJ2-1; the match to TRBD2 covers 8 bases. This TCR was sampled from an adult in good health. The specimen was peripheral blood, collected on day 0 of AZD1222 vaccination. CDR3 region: CASSVDSQTSANSYNEQFF. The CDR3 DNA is TGTGCCAGCAGCGTAGACAGCCAGACTAGCGCCAACTCCTACAATGAGCAGTTCTTC.